The clone carrying this T cell receptor (beta chain) occurred a few times. Its target is unknown. This sample is part of a study of naive and memory T cell subsets. The study, taken as a whole, reports: Over 90% of naive TCR sequences appeared only once, unlike memory subsets. A few larger clonotypes appeared in naive repertoires, especially CD8, possibly memory cells re-expressing CD45RA.

Both TRBC1 and TRBC2 were covered by a beta constant-region primer of two equimolar oligonucleotides. Ligated cDNA was amplified by four rounds of PCR with nested alpha and beta constant-region primers and SP2. TCRdb analysed the UMI-ligation and nested PCR reads with MiXCR anew, one entry per CDR3 protein. The sample yields 98,000 or so distinct CDR3 sequences, around 10% seen once. This CDR3 is 15 amino acids long. Trimming at V came to 6 bases and at J to 5 bases, leaving 12 bases not matched to a gene. The V call is TRBV12-3 or TRBV12-4, the J call TRBJ2-5, with 7 bases that match TRBD1. Sequenced: naive CD4+ T cells from blood. This clonotype was obtained from a human donor in good health. In nucleotides, the CDR3 is TGTGCCAGCAGGGATCGACAGGGTGGTTCGGAGACCCAGTACTTC. Amino acids: CASRDRQGGSETQYF.